This entry lists 5 T cell receptor beta chains sequenced from one sample in a study of cytomegalovirus exposure and HLA in healthy donors. Use of 60 Vbeta and 13 Jbeta primers characterized the PCR. TCRdb keeps only in-frame clones here, not all; method: immunoSEQ multiplex PCR. The repertoire holds tens of thousands of clones, with more than 55% as singletons. Sequences were obtained from PBMCs. The source of these receptors is a human donor in good health.

This chain connects TRBV30 to TRBJ1-3; no clear D gene. The CDR3 covers 12 residues. Trimming took off 0 bases at V and 7 bases at J, with 7 bases between the two ends. Germline V gene lookup returns CDR1 GTSNPN and CDR2 SVGIG (reference sequence). This CDR3 is CAWSVAGNTIYF. CDR3 DNA: TGTGCCTGGAGTGTAGCGGGGAACACCATATATTTT.

This chain links TRBV6-1 with TRBJ1-1, with a possible D match to TRBD1 (5 bases). The CDR3 consists of 12 residues. The germline CDR1 and CDR2 sequences are MNHNS and SASEGT. V was trimmed by 6 bases and J by 3 bases, leaving 8 bases between them. CDR3 nucleotide sequence: TGTGCCAGCAGAAGGGGTGACACTGAAGCTTTCTTT. This sequence encodes CASRRGDTEAFF.

This clone showed up just a few times. The chain combines TRBV5-6 with TRBJ1-2; the match to TRBD1 covers 8 bases. This CDR3 has 15 residues. Germline CDR1 is SGHDT and CDR2 is YYEEEE. V trimming: 3 bases; J trimming: 4 bases; junction bases outside the gene matches: 8. CDR3 DNA sequence: TGTGCCAGCAGCTCGACGGGACAGGAGATCTATGGCTACACCTTC. Its translation: CASSSTGQEIYGYTF.

The sample holds one count of this clone. The rearrangement uses TRBV29-1 and TRBJ2-2, with 7 bases fitting TRBD1. This CDR3 comprises 14 residues. V lost 5 bases and J lost 0; bases outside the gene matches: 3. From germline, CDR1 is SQVTM and CDR2 ANQGSEA. The DNA of the CDR3 is TGCAGCGTTCCCGGGACAGCGAACACCGGGGAGCTGTTTTTT. The encoded protein is CSVPGTANTGELFF.

This clone occurred a few times. The gene calls are TRBV10-3 and TRBJ1-1, with D tentatively TRBD1 (6 bases). Germline CDR1 ENHRY, CDR2 SYGVKD. V shed 0 bases and J shed 11 bases, with 25 bases lying between them. The CDR3 runs to 17 residues. CDR3 protein: CAISESGLSRRGLGAFF. DNA for the CDR3: TGTGCCATCAGTGAGTCGGGTTTGAGTCGGCGGGGGCTGGGGGCTTTCTTT.